The 9 T cell receptor beta chains below all came from one sample that was sequenced in a study of early T cells in non-severe SARS-CoV-2 infection. TCRdb independently ran MiXCR on the 5' RACE reads; one entry per CDR3 protein. This sample has under 65,000 distinct CDR3 sequences, with about 13% found just once. Source: whole blood, taken at baseline. The receptors here all came from an adult who was a healthcare worker with PCR-confirmed SARS-CoV-2 infection or an uninfected control (not recorded which).

In its sample, this clonotype was seen many times. The CDR3 region is CASSSGQGTDTQYF. CDR3 sequence (DNA): TGTGCCAGCAGCTCGGGACAGGGCACAGATACGCAGTATTTT. This chain joins TRBV9 and TRBJ2-3; TRBD1 matches at 8 bases. V was clipped by 4 bases and J by 1 base; unmatched bases: 2. In germline, CDR1 is SGDLS, CDR2 YYNGEE. The CDR3 is 14 amino acids.

This clonotype was seen a handful of times. The rearrangement links TRBV2 to TRBJ1-2; D is perhaps TRBD1 (6 bases). Per the germline V gene, CDR1 is SNHLY and CDR2 is FYNNEI. The length of the CDR3 is 15 residues. V was cut by 5 bases and J by 2 bases, with 15 bases left in between. The CDR3 protein is CASSRQDYGNYGYTF. CDR3 coding DNA: TGTGCCAGCAGTAGACAGGACTACGGGAACTATGGCTACACCTTC.

The J gene is TRBJ2-1, the V gene TRBV6-6; D not resolved. This CDR3 has 14 amino acids. V was clipped by 0 bases and J by 4 bases, with 7 bases between them. Germline V gene data show CDR1 as MNHNY and CDR2 as SVGAGI (reference sequence). The CDR3 is CASSYSSVYNEQFF. The CDR3 region has the DNA TGTGCCAGCAGTTACTCGAGTGTTTACAATGAGCAGTTCTTC.

V and J are TRBV2 and TRBJ2-1; possibly TRBD1 or TRBD2 for D (5 bases each). Germline V CDR1 and CDR2: SNHLY, FYNNEI. The CDR3 length is 12 residues. The V end was cut by 4 bases, the J end by 6 bases, with 7 bases between. In DNA form, the CDR3 reads TGTGCCAGCAGTGCAGGGACCAATGAGCAGTTCTTC. Translating gives CASSAGTNEQFF.

This clonotype has at least ten counts. The chain couples TRBV6-5 to TRBJ2-7, with 8 bases that match TRBD2. The trim removed 0 bases at V and 0 bases at J, leaving 7 bases unmatched. The germline gives CDR1 MNHEY, CDR2 SVGAGI. The CDR3 is 17 residues long. The CDR3 bases are TGTGCCAGCAGTTACTCGGGGTTGAGCGGGAGCTCCTACGAGCAGTACTTC. This sequence encodes CASSYSGLSGSSYEQYF.

This clonotype was counted between two and nine times. The chain has TRBV7-3 and TRBJ2-2, with D unclear. V was trimmed by 1 base and J by 3 bases, leaving 9 bases between them. The germline V gene encodes CDR1 SGHTA and CDR2 FQGTGA. CDR3 length: 15 residues. CDR3 residues: CASSLNPTDTGELFF. The CDR3 DNA reads as TGTGCCAGCAGCTTAAACCCAACAGACACCGGGGAGCTGTTTTTT.

This clonotype was counted once. The V and J genes are TRBV9 and TRBJ2-3; 10 positions agree with TRBD2. This CDR3 is 16 amino acids long. Germline lookup yields CDR1 SGDLS and CDR2 YYNGEE. V lost 1 base, J lost 1 base, and 3 bases stayed unmatched. The CDR3 nucleotides are TGTGCCAGCAGCGTACTCGGGACTAGCGGCACAGATACGCAGTATTTT. Residues: CASSVLGTSGTDTQYF.

This chain links TRBV28 with TRBJ2-7; the D gene is possibly TRBD1 (6 bases). The CDR3 is made up of 16 amino acids. The ends were cut back, 3 bases at V and 1 base at J, with 16 bases in the middle. The V gene's germline CDR1 is MDHEN and CDR2 SYDVKM. The CDR3 loop reads CASSLTDRTESYEQYF. The CDR3 DNA sequence: TGTGCCAGCAGTTTGACCGACAGGACCGAGTCCTACGAGCAGTACTTC. The whole variable domain, filled in from reference TRBV28 and TRBJ2-7, reads DVKVTQSSRYLVKRTGEKVFLECVQDMDHENMFWYRQDPGLGLRLIYFSYDVKMKEKGDIPEGYSVSREKKERFSLILESASTNQTSMYLCASSLTDRTESYEQYFGPGTRLTVT.

This clonotype was counted at least ten times. The chain carries TRBV10-3 and TRBJ2-7; 7 bases fit TRBD1. This CDR3 is 16 amino acids long. V was pared by 3 bases and J by 0 bases, with 8 bases of the junction left unmatched. Germline lookup yields CDR1 ENHRY and CDR2 SYGVKD. The CDR3 region has the DNA TGTGCCATCAGTGACCCCGGGACAGAGACCTCCTACGAGCAGTACTTC. Its translation: CAISDPGTETSYEQYF.